This paragraph reports one T cell receptor (beta chain). The data are from a study of blood T cell repertoires in COVID-19. Between the trimmed V and J ends, which lost 6 bases and 11 bases, there was a span of 10 bases. The CDR3 is 11 amino acids. Germline V CDR1 and CDR2: MRHNA, SNTAGT. Methods used by the authors: Reference gene primers were amplified, and this amplification served to estimate nucleated cell counts. Profiling relied on immunoSEQ multiplex PCR, and the TCRdb table lists in-frame clones only, not all of them. That table supplies the V and J calls and clone size; D and trimming were determined from the DNA. The sample yields hundreds of thousands of clones, 88% seen once.

The rearrangement links TRBV6-4 to TRBJ1-4, with D uncertain. The source material was PBMCs or T cells enriched from blood (not recorded which). The receptor comes from a woman between 18 and 29 years old who had been exposed to COVID-19. The CDR3 DNA sequence: TGTGCCAGCAGGAGACATGTTAAACTGTTTTTT. Its translation is CASRRHVKLFF.